Here is one T cell receptor beta chain with its context. The data stem from a study of blood T cell repertoires in COVID-19. Assay used: immunoSEQ multiplex PCR; TCRdb lists only in-frame clones, some missing. The table records some 110,000 clones, over 65% of them present only once. This CDR3 has 15 amino acids. After removal of 0 bases from V and 7 bases from J, the junction contained 6 bases not matched to a gene. Looked up from germline, CDR1 is SGHTA and CDR2 is FQGNSA. The receptor was isolated from a man aged 65 to 85 with acute or convalescent COVID-19. The chain carries TRBV7-2 and TRBJ1-5, with 7 nucleotides matching TRBD1. Sample: peripheral blood. Written as DNA, the CDR3 is TGTGCCAGCAGCTTAGCACAGGGGACGTGGCAGCCCCAGCATTTT. Protein product: CASSLAQGTWQPQHF.